Below, one T cell receptor (beta chain) is given with its context. This sample is part of a study of blood T cell repertoires in COVID-19. Study-level background: There were acute and convalescent COVID-19 samples, and they came from the United States, Italy and Spain. The cDNA or gDNA used as material had been derived from T cells, B-cell-depleted T cells, or PBMCs.

The germline V gene has CDR1 SGHDN and CDR2 FVKESK. The CDR3 loop spans 15 amino acids. V was shortened by 3 bases and J by 3 bases, with 13 bases between the two germline ends. The authors' processing: Cell counts per sample came from amplifying reference gene primers. Sequenced by immunoSEQ multiplex PCR; TCRdb stores in-frame clones only, minus some. That table furnishes V, J and clone size, whereas the DNA furnished D and trimming. Of 150,000 to 200,000 clones listed, 80% to 90% are singletons. This clonotype was sampled from a young man with active or convalescent COVID-19. V gene TRBV14 combines with J gene TRBJ2-3; D perhaps matches TRBD1 (6 bases). Sequenced input: peripheral blood. The CDR3 coding sequence is TGTGCCAGCAGCCACAGGGGAGACAGTACAGATACGCAGTATTTT. Protein sequence: CASSHRGDSTDTQYF.